This passage covers 8 T cell receptor beta chains from one sample sequenced in a study of OX40 agonist ivuxolimab in advanced cancers. Profiled with immunoSEQ multiplex PCR; TCRdb holds only in-frame clones, not every one. The profile shows around 63,000 clones, nearly 90% of them singletons. This specimen was CD4+ or CD8+ T cells sorted from blood, taken in a trial of the OX40 agonist ivuxolimab. The receptors come from an adult with an advanced solid tumor such as melanoma, head and neck, liver or kidney cancer.

The chain recombines TRBV11-3 with TRBJ1-2, with 8 bases identical to TRBD1. CDR3 length: 17 residues. The V gene end was trimmed by 4 bases and the J gene end by 5 bases; junction bases not matched to a gene: 15. CDR1 and CDR2 (germline): SGHNT, YENEEA. This CDR3 reads CASSSIGWGQVEYGYTF. Written as DNA, the CDR3 is TGTGCCAGCAGCTCAATAGGATGGGGACAGGTTGAATATGGCTACACCTTC.

The chain carries TRBV6-6 and TRBJ1-1; weak D call: TRBD1 (5 bases). V lost 6 bases and J lost 1, with 9 bases in between. This CDR3 region has 13 residues. Germline V gene sequence: CDR1 MNHNY, CDR2 SVGAGI (reference sequence). CDR3 region: CASRGQANTEAFF. In DNA, the CDR3 is TGTGCCAGCAGGGGGCAGGCGAACACTGAAGCTTTCTTT.

The chain has TRBV15 and TRBJ2-3; TRBD2 matches at 8 bases. The J segment lost 1 base and the V segment lost 3 bases, leaving 6 bases of the junction unmatched. Germline CDR1 and CDR2: LNHNV and YYDKDF (reference sequence). The CDR3 runs to 16 residues. CDR3 sequence: CATSRGGRLGTDTQYF. The CDR3 DNA reads as TGTGCCACCAGCAGGGGCGGGAGGCTGGGCACAGATACGCAGTATTTT.

J is TRBJ1-6 and V is TRBV10-3; 11 bases map to TRBD1. Trimming removed 0 bases from V and 11 bases from J; junction bases left unmatched: 3. The CDR3 is made up of 15 amino acids. The germline V gene has CDR1 ENHRY and CDR2 SYGVKD. Here the CDR3 reads CAISESGQGGAPLHF. DNA of the CDR3: TGTGCCATCAGTGAGTCGGGACAGGGGGGAGCACCCCTCCACTTT.

The CDR3 nucleotides read TGCAGCGTTGAGAAGGGGCCGCCGGCAGATACGCAGTATTTT. Encoded protein: CSVEKGPPADTQYF. This rearrangement joins TRBV29-1 to TRBJ2-3; a weak D match, TRBD1 (5 bases). V was clipped by 3 bases and J by 4 bases, with 14 bases between them. This CDR3 has 14 amino acids. Germline V gives CDR1 SQVTM, CDR2 ANQGSEA.

This rearrangement joins TRBV10-1 to TRBJ2-5, with D perhaps TRBD1 or TRBD2 (5 bases each). CDR1 is WNHNN, CDR2 SYGVQD, per germline (reference sequence). CDR3 length: 13 residues. The ends were cut back, 4 bases at V and 7 bases at J, with 13 bases in the middle. CDR3 sequence reads: CASSAGTMGTQYF. In DNA, the CDR3 is TGCGCCAGCAGTGCGGGGACGATGGGGACCCAGTACTTC.

The V call is TRBV18, the J call TRBJ2-7; TRBD2 matches 7 bases. The CDR3 is 14 amino acids. V shed 0 bases, J shed 7 bases, and the junction held 6 bases outside the gene matches. Germline CDR1 KGHSH, CDR2 LQKENI. CDR3: CASSPPQRDGEQYF. The CDR3 DNA follows: TGTGCCAGCTCACCACCCCAGCGGGATGGAGAGCAGTACTTC.

This chain joins TRBV5-6 and TRBJ1-2, with D maybe TRBD1 (5 bases). Germline loops: CDR1 SGHDT, CDR2 YYEEEE. The CDR3 extends over 16 amino acids. V shed 2 bases and J shed 0 bases, with 14 bases lying between them. The CDR3 bases are TGTGCCAGCAGCTTCTATAGACAGACCTCTAACTATGGCTACACCTTC. Translating gives CASSFYRQTSNYGYTF.